This is a list of T cell receptor beta chains from one sample in a study of response to subunit inactivated influenza vaccine. TCRdb re-derived calls from the RT-PCR reads in MiXCR, one entry per CDR3 protein. The sample shows approximately 490,000 distinct CDR3 sequences, less than 7.5% of them seen only once. This specimen was PBMCs from blood, taken less than 30 months after vaccination. The source of these receptors is a man aged 50-75 years who received an inactivated influenza vaccine. Each CDR3 is given with its conserved first and last residue. The D gene is left open where the match is weak. The listing skips clone size in some rows; elsewhere it reads once, few, many or a size class.

size	J	D	V	CDR3	DNA
many	TRBJ2-2	TRBD1	TRBV3-1	CASSNTGGLGTGELFF	TGTGCCAGCAGCAATACAGGGGGGCTGGGCACCGGGGAGCTGTTTTTT
few	TRBJ2-7	NA	TRBV6-2/TRBV6-3	CASSQSPLTAFLFNEQYF	TGTGCCAGCAGTCAGTCCCCCCTGACGGCCTTCCTCTTCAACGAGCAGTACTTC
few	TRBJ2-7	NA	TRBV4-2	CASSPGDGEVYEQYF	TGTGCCAGCAGCCCAGGGGACGGGGAGGTCTACGAGCAGTACTTC
many	TRBJ2-1	NA	TRBV7-2	CASSLVIGADNEQFF	TGTGCCAGCAGCTTAGTTATCGGGGCAGACAATGAGCAGTTCTTC
many	TRBJ1-1	NA	TRBV20-1	CSARAYEKVAINTEAFF	TGCAGTGCTAGGGCCTACGAGAAGGTGGCAATTAACACTGAAGCTTTCTTT
NA	TRBJ2-1	TRBD1	TRBV20-1	CSARYETGNSYNEQFF	TGCAGTGCTAGATACGAGACAGGGAACTCCTACAATGAGCAGTTCTTC
many	TRBJ1-2	TRBD1	TRBV6-6	CASSAGQDYGYTF	TGTGCCAGCAGTGCGGGACAGGACTATGGCTACACCTTC
few	TRBJ2-3	TRBD2	TRBV5-1	CASSLGTSGGPPRRMDTQYF	TGCGCCAGCAGCTTGGGGACTAGCGGGGGGCCGCCTCGGCGAATGGATACGCAGTATTTT
NA	TRBJ2-7	NA	TRBV6-2/TRBV6-3	CASSYRDIYEQYF	TGTGCCAGCAGTTACCGGGACATCTACGAGCAGTACTTC
many	TRBJ2-7	NA	TRBV21-1	CASSPSGVEYF	TGTGCCAGCAGTCCGAGCGGGGTAGAGTACTTC
NA	TRBJ2-5	TRBD2	TRBV9	CASSDSGRAEETQYF	TGTGCCAGCAGCGATAGCGGGAGGGCCGAAGAGACCCAGTACTTC
many	TRBJ2-7	TRBD2	TRBV4-3	CASSQDGGLVGEQYF	TGCGCCAGCAGCCAGGATGGAGGACTAGTGGGTGAGCAGTACTTC
many	TRBJ2-7	NA	TRBV3-1	CASSQDDRHEQYF	TGTGCCAGCAGCCAAGATGACAGACACGAGCAGTACTTC
few	TRBJ2-3	NA	TRBV11-2	CASSLEPFTDTQYF	TGTGCCAGCAGCCTAGAGCCGTTCACAGATACGCAGTATTTT
many	TRBJ2-3	NA	TRBV29-1	CSVVATSTDTQYF	TGCAGCGTCGTAGCCACGAGCACAGATACGCAGTATTTT
many	TRBJ1-4	NA	TRBV5-4	CASSVSGTANEKLFF	TGTGCCAGCAGCGTGTCCGGGACTGCTAATGAAAAACTGTTTTTT
many	TRBJ1-1	NA	TRBV5-1	CASRPVVNTEAFF	TGCGCCAGCAGACCCGTAGTGAACACTGAAGCTTTCTTT
few	TRBJ2-3	NA	TRBV6-2/TRBV6-3	CATTTGDQDTDTQYF	TGTGCCACCACCACGGGTGACCAAGACACAGATACGCAGTATTTT
many	TRBJ1-5	TRBD1	TRBV12-3/TRBV12-4	CASSPTGGQGQPQHF	TGTGCCAGCAGTCCCACAGGGGGGCAGGGTCAGCCCCAGCATTTT
NA	TRBJ2-2	NA	TRBV20-1	CSASRGSTGELFF	TGCAGTGCTAGCAGGGGAAGCACCGGGGAGCTGTTTTTT
many	TRBJ2-1	NA	TRBV14	CASSQEGESIYNEQFF	TGTGCCAGCAGCCAAGAGGGGGAATCAATATACAATGAGCAGTTCTTC
NA	TRBJ2-2	TRBD1	TRBV5-1	CASSSAPGTGGSGELFF	TGCGCCAGCAGCTCCGCCCCCGGGACAGGGGGCAGCGGGGAGCTGTTTTTT
few	TRBJ2-1	TRBD2	TRBV20-1	CSARLSGGPNFYNEQFF	TGCAGTGCCCGGTTATCGGGGGGTCCGAACTTTTACAATGAGCAGTTCTTC
many	TRBJ2-1	NA	TRBV20-1	CSARDIYSSYNEQFF	TGCAGTGCTAGAGACATATATAGCTCCTACAATGAGCAGTTCTTC
NA	TRBJ1-6	NA	TRBV20-1	CSAVRPDPRAPLHF	TGCAGTGCCGTACGACCGGACCCCCGGGCACCCCTCCACTTT
few	TRBJ2-1	NA	TRBV5-1	CASSPGTANPYNEQFF	TGCGCCAGCAGCCCAGGGACCGCTAATCCTTACAATGAGCAGTTCTTC
NA	TRBJ1-2	TRBD1	TRBV28	CASSSFSDRGNNYGYTF	TGTGCCAGCAGTTCCTTCTCGGACAGGGGTAATAACTATGGCTACACCTTC
few	TRBJ2-3	TRBD2	TRBV29-1	CSVTGTSGRATDTQYF	TGCAGCGTTACCGGGACTAGCGGGAGGGCCACAGATACGCAGTATTTT
few	TRBJ1-5	NA	TRBV20-1	CSARGQYGLNQPQHF	TGCAGTGCTAGAGGACAATACGGCCTTAATCAGCCCCAGCATTTT
many	TRBJ1-2	NA	TRBV20-1	CSADFSWGYTF	TGCAGTGCCGATTTTTCTTGGGGCTACACCTTC
many	TRBJ2-3	TRBD1	TRBV5-1	CASSLAIQGGDTQYF	TGCGCCAGCAGCTTGGCCATACAGGGGGGAGATACGCAGTATTTT